The next 14 T cell receptor beta chains were all read from a single sample in a study of blood T cell repertoires in COVID-19. Profiling relied on immunoSEQ multiplex PCR, and the TCRdb table lists in-frame clones only, not all of them. The repertoire holds 150,000 to 200,000 clones, just under 90% seen once, with 3.7% in the top ten. Sequenced material: peripheral blood. The receptors shown here come from a man between 18 and 29 years old with active or convalescent COVID-19.

This clone was seen a single time. The gene calls are TRBV11-2 and TRBJ2-7; possibly TRBD2 for D (6 bases). CDR1 is SGHAT and CDR2 is FQNNGV in the germline V gene. V was shortened by 5 bases and J by 7 bases, with 15 bases between the two germline ends. This CDR3 comprises 13 residues. The CDR3 nucleotides are TGTGCCAGCAGCCCCTGGAGGGCTACAGAGCAGTACTTC. It codes for CASSPWRATEQYF.

The chain links TRBV15 to TRBJ2-5, with a weak D call TRBD1 (5 bases). The CDR3 is made up of 15 amino acids. V was clipped by 6 bases and J by 1 base, with 15 bases between them. Germline V lookup: CDR1 LNHNV, CDR2 YYDKDF (reference sequence). The CDR3 region has the DNA TGTGCCACCAGTTCCTATTCAGGGCTCCAAGAGACCCAGTACTTC. Protein product: CATSSYSGLQETQYF.

This chain links TRBV10-2 with TRBJ1-5; 7 bases map to TRBD1. The CDR3 contains 14 residues. V lost 7 bases to trimming and J lost 7 bases; unmatched junction nucleotides: 10. Germline assignment: CDR1 WSHSY and CDR2 SAAADI. CDR3 amino acids: CASTRGVDRQPQHF. The DNA of the CDR3 is TGCGCCAGCACCAGGGGGGTAGACAGGCAGCCCCAGCATTTT.

The CDR3, as DNA: TGCGCCAGCAGCCAAGTCGGCCAGGGATGGTATGGCTACACCTTC. It specifies CASSQVGQGWYGYTF. V usage is TRBV4-1 and J usage is TRBJ1-2, with TRBD1 as a possible D gene (5 bases). The CDR3 has 15 residues. V lost 1 base to trimming and J lost 5 bases, with 14 bases between them. CDR1 and CDR2 from the germline V gene are MGHRA and YSYEKL.

The CDR3 is CASSSRQTGSSGNTIYF. Written as DNA, the CDR3 is TGTGCCAGCAGCTCCCGCCAGACAGGGAGCTCTGGAAACACCATATATTTT. The chain uses TRBV13 and TRBJ1-3; TRBD1 matches 7 bases. Per the germline V gene, CDR1 is PRHDT and CDR2 is FYEKMQ (reference sequence). The CDR3 is 17 residues long. J was trimmed by 0 bases and V by 4 bases; bases with no gene match: 9.

In its sample, this clone was seen a few times. The V and J genes are TRBV19 and TRBJ1-1; 8 bases line up with TRBD1. V was pared by 10 bases and J by 3 bases, with 1 base of the junction left unmatched. The CDR3 consists of 11 residues. Germline loops: CDR1 LNHDA, CDR2 SQIVND (reference sequence). This chain's CDR3 is CANRGYTEAFF. CDR3 DNA: TGTGCCAACAGGGGGTACACTGAAGCTTTCTTT.

About this clone itself: The same CDR3 can be traced to other DNA sequences in this sample. This rearrangement joins TRBV5-1 to TRBJ1-3; D is uncertain. The germline V gene has CDR1 SGHRS and CDR2 YFSETQ. The CDR3 extends over 15 amino acids. V was clipped by 0 bases and J by 1 base, with 8 bases between them. CDR3 bases: TGCGCCAGCAGCTTGGAGGGAGGGTCTGGAAACACCATATATTTT. The encoded protein is CASSLEGGSGNTIYF.

The V gene is TRBV10-2, the J gene TRBJ2-3, with TRBD2 identical over 10 bases. The V segment lost 6 bases and the J segment 2 bases; nucleotides outside the gene matches: 5. Germline-derived CDR1 and CDR2 are WSHSY and SAAADI. The CDR3 has 15 residues. DNA for the CDR3: TGCGCCAGCAGAGAGCGGGGGGGACTCACAGATACGCAGTATTTT. This translates into CASRERGGLTDTQYF.

The sample holds a few counts of this clone. V is TRBV18 and J is TRBJ1-2, with TRBD1 matching 8 bases. V was clipped by 3 bases and J by 2 bases; unmatched bases: 5. The CDR3 extends over 15 amino acids. In germline, CDR1 is KGHSH, CDR2 LQKENI. The CDR3 is CASSPVGQANYGYTF. CDR3 nucleotides: TGTGCCAGCTCACCGGTGGGACAGGCAAACTATGGCTACACCTTC.

The chain combines TRBV11-2 with TRBJ2-1; 11 bases are shared with TRBD1. The germline V gene has CDR1 SGHAT and CDR2 FQNNGV. The junction had 10 bases not matched to a gene; V was cut back by 3 bases and J by 12 bases. CDR3 length equals 15 residues. The CDR3 reads CASSFSGTGGRRQFF. In DNA, the CDR3 is TGTGCCAGCAGCTTCTCCGGGACAGGGGGTCGAAGGCAGTTCTTC.

DNA of the CDR3: TGTGCCAGCAGCTTAAACAGGGACTCACCCCTCCACTTT. Its protein is CASSLNRDSPLHF. This chain links TRBV13 with TRBJ1-6, with a tentative D call TRBD1 (6 bases). CDR1 is PRHDT and CDR2 is FYEKMQ in the germline V gene (reference sequence). There are 13 residues in the CDR3. The V end was cut by 2 bases, the J end by 10 bases, with 9 bases between.

This rearrangement joins TRBV3-1 (or the pseudogene TRBV3-2) to TRBJ1-1; D gene uncertain. Germline loops: CDR1 LGHDT, CDR2 YNNKEL (reference sequence). This CDR3 spans 13 amino acids. V was cut by 1 base and J by 11 bases, with 14 bases left in between. The CDR3 region has the DNA TGTGCCAGCAGCCAAGTTCAGCAGGAGGCCGCTTTCTTT. This codes for CASSQVQQEAAFF.

This rearrangement joins TRBV28 to TRBJ2-2; D not resolved. This CDR3 has 13 amino acids. CDR1 and CDR2 (germline): MDHEN, SYDVKM. Trimming removed 10 bases at V and 0 bases at J, with 9 bases between. The CDR3 nucleotides read TGTGCCATTTCTGACACGAACACCGGGGAGCTGTTTTTT. It specifies CAISDTNTGELFF.

The chain is built from TRBV7-9 and TRBJ1-2; TRBD1 aligns across 8 bases. Germline V CDR1 and CDR2: SEHNR, FQNEAQ (reference sequence). V trimming: 1 base; J trimming: 4 bases; junction bases outside the gene matches: 8. The CDR3 sequence is 16 residues long. This chain's CDR3 is CASSLVGQGASYGYTF. The CDR3, as DNA: TGTGCCAGCAGCTTAGTCGGGCAGGGGGCAAGCTATGGCTACACCTTC.